Listed below are T cell receptor beta chains from one sample, sequenced in a study of response to subunit inactivated influenza vaccine. TCRdb itself ran the RT-PCR reads through MiXCR, one entry per CDR3 protein. The data hold roughly 790,000 distinct CDR3 sequences, with 21% observed a single time. The sequencing used PBMCs from blood, collected around 5 days after vaccination. Receptors were obtained from a man aged 50-59 years who received an inactivated influenza vaccine. CDR3s include the opening cysteine and the closing phenylalanine or tryptophan. D genes are given only for firm matches. Only part of the rows carry a size: once, few, many, or a class if the clone is expanded.

v_gene,d_gene,abundance,j_gene,CDR3nt,CDR3aa
TRBV20-1,TRBD2,once,TRBJ2-5,TGCAGTGTCCCGACTAGCGGGGAGACCCAGTACTTC,CSVPTSGETQYF
TRBV7-6,-,few,TRBJ1-2,TGTGCCAGCAGCTTAGGGCCCCACGACGGCTACACCTTC,CASSLGPHDGYTF
TRBV6-5,TRBD1,many,TRBJ2-3,TGTGCCAGCAGACAGGGGGCAGATACGCAGTATTTT,CASRQGADTQYF
TRBV3-1,TRBD2,once,TRBJ2-1,TGTGCCAGCAGCCAAAGGGCTCAGCGGGGACCGAGTGAGCAGTTCTTC,CASSQRAQRGPSEQFF
TRBV6-2/TRBV6-3,-,few,TRBJ1-5,TGTGCCAACGAACGGACGGCTTACAATCAGCCCCAGCATTTT,CANERTAYNQPQHF
TRBV20-1,-,few,TRBJ2-7,TGCAGTGCAGGACGTTTAGGGGAGCAGTACTTC,CSAGRLGEQYF
TRBV6-2/TRBV6-3,-,-,TRBJ2-3,TGTGCCAGCAGTTACCAGGGGAACACAGATACGCAGTATTTT,CASSYQGNTDTQYF
TRBV19,-,-,TRBJ2-1,TGTGCCAGTAGTATTCTCTTCTCCGGACAGTACAATGAGCAGTTCTTC,CASSILFSGQYNEQFF
TRBV20-1,-,-,TRBJ2-3,TGCAGTGCTATTACAACCCCAGATACGCAGTATTTT,CSAITTPDTQYF
TRBV6-5,-,few,TRBJ1-6,TGTGCCAGCAGTTACCAGACAGATAAGAATTCACCCCTCCACTTT,CASSYQTDKNSPLHF
TRBV5-1,-,-,TRBJ1-6,TGCGCCAGCAGCTCAACCCCAGGGTCGTCGGATAATTCACCCCTCCACTTT,CASSSTPGSSDNSPLHF
TRBV3-1,TRBD1,-,TRBJ2-1,TGTGCCACCACCCAAGATCTACCTGGACAGGGGGCGTGGGATGAGCAGTTCTTC,CATTQDLPGQGAWDEQFF
TRBV5-5,-,few,TRBJ2-3,TGTGCCAGCAGCTCCCTGCGACGGGAGACGCAGTATTTT,CASSSLRRETQYF
TRBV20-1,TRBD2,few,TRBJ2-4,TGCAGTGCTTGGCGGGGGAACATTCAGTACTTC,CSAWRGNIQYF